A single sample gave rise to the 28 T cell receptor beta chains below, sequenced in a study of tumor-infiltrating lymphocytes in primary liver carcinoma. Total RNA (approximately 500 ng) served as template for TCR beta cDNA synthesis primed by a constant-region primer. Libraries of TCR beta came from three nested multiplex PCR rounds with slightly modified ARM-PCR. In the first two PCR rounds, TRBV1-TRBV30 forward primers were paired with a C-beta reverse primer, and each round lasted approximately 10 cycles. Using its own MiXCR run on the multiplex PCR reads, TCRdb lists one record per CDR3 protein. The table has fewer than 350,000 distinct CDR3 sequences, about 62% seen once. It was unsorted whole blood that yielded blood RNA, and germline DNA was also extracted. Sequencing input: peripheral blood. The receptors derive from a man aged 35 to 55 with primary liver carcinoma and hepatitis B virus infection.

A note on this clonotype: A much bigger clone sits one base away, suggesting this may be a read error. The chain uses TRBV29-1 and TRBJ2-7; possibly TRBD2 for D (5 bases). V was shortened by 7 bases and J by 4 bases, with 14 bases between the two germline ends. The V gene's germline CDR1 is SQVTM and CDR2 ANQGSEA. The CDR3 is made up of 12 amino acids. The CDR3 sequence: CSAYEGKYEQYV. The CDR3 bases are TGCAGCGCGTACGAGGGAAAGTACGAGCAGTACGTC.

This clonotype has just one count. Possible read error: a much larger clone is one base away. This CDR3 is CASSQESATQCNEQFF. In DNA, the CDR3 is TGCGCCAGCAGCCAAGAGTCAGCGACCCAATGCAATGAGCAGTTCTTC. This chain links TRBV4-1 with TRBJ2-1, with D hard to call. CDR1 is MGHRA, CDR2 YSYEKL, per germline. The CDR3 spans 16 residues. Trimming took 0 bases from V and 6 from J, leaving 15 bases between them.

As concerns this clonotype: A much larger clone differs by one base, so this may be a read error. V is TRBV6-6 and J is TRBJ1-2; TRBD1 is a possible D gene (5 bases). The CDR3 loop spans 13 amino acids. The germline gives CDR1 MNHNY, CDR2 SVGAGI (reference sequence). CDR3 nucleotides: TGTGCCAACAGTGACAGTTCGGCCCGCGGCTACACCTTC. Amino acids: CANSDSSARGYTF.

The gene calls are TRBV12-3 or TRBV12-4 and TRBJ1-5; TRBD1 agrees at 8 bases. Trimming took 5 bases from V and 6 from J; bases not matched to a gene: 9. This CDR3 has 15 residues. CDR3 in amino acids: CASSPSQGDSQPQHF. The CDR3 nucleotides read TGTGCCAGCAGTCCATCACAGGGGGACAGTCAGCCCCAGCATTTT.

As to this clonotype: With a much larger clone just one base away, this may be a read error. DNA of the CDR3: TGTGCCATCAGTGGAGGGGAGGACAGGGCCACAGATATGCAGTATTTT. This codes for CAISGGEDRATDMQYF. The V call is TRBV10-3, the J call TRBJ2-3; 8 bases map to TRBD1. CDR3 length: 16 residues. The germline V gene has CDR1 ENHRY and CDR2 SYGVKD.

This chain uses TRBV5-1 with TRBJ2-1, with 7 bases aligning to TRBD2. The junction had 16 bases not matched to a gene; V was cut back by 4 bases and J by 6 bases. Germline CDR1 is SGHRS and CDR2 is YFSETQ. The CDR3 is 17 residues long. CDR3 coding DNA: TGCGCCAGCAGCCAGGCCCACTTGGGAGGGGTGGTCAATGAGCAGTTCTTC. Its protein product is CASSQAHLGGVVNEQFF.

Details on this clonotype: The germline gene is not matched at one end of the junction; a read error may be the cause. This rearrangement joins TRBV6-5 to TRBJ1-5; 7 nucleotides match TRBD1. The germline V gene has CDR1 MNHEY and CDR2 SVGAGI. The CDR3 is 14 residues long. This CDR3 reads CVSVERGLYQPQHF. CDR3 coding DNA: TGTGTCAGCGTGGAAAGGGGGCTGTATCAGCCCCAGCATTTT.

This clonotype was detected a few times. One end of the junction fails to match germline, which may point to a read error. V gene TRBV30 combines with J gene TRBJ1-1; 9 nucleotides align to TRBD1. CDR3 length equals 13 residues. Per germline, CDR1 GTSNPN and CDR2 SVGIG (reference sequence). The CDR3 nucleotides read TGTGCCTGGAGTCACACAGGGGGCACTGAAGCTTCCTTT. As protein: CAWSHTGGTEASF.

This clonotype was seen a single time. This may arise from a read error, as a much more abundant clone is one base away. The rearrangement uses TRBV6-1 and TRBJ1-5, with a possible D match to TRBD1 (6 bases). Trimming removed 5 bases from V and 0 bases from J, with 20 bases in between. The CDR3 runs 18 residues. Per the germline V gene, CDR1 is MNHNS and CDR2 is SASEGT. The CDR3 loop is CASSNPQGRRYSNQPQHF. The CDR3 bases are TGTGCCAGCAGTAACCCACAGGGTAGGCGATATAGCAATCAGCCCCAGCATTTT.

The chain carries TRBV7-9 and TRBJ2-1; D may match TRBD1 or TRBD2 (7 bases each). The CDR3 length is 17 residues. In germline, CDR1 is SEHNR, CDR2 FQNEAQ (reference sequence). V lost 5 bases and J lost 0, with 17 bases in between. Written as DNA, the CDR3 is TGTGCCAGCAGCCCAGGGGGGGGGCCCTCCTCCTACAATGAGCAGTTCTTC. Amino acids: CASSPGGGPSSYNEQFF. Filled out from reference TRBV7-9 and TRBJ2-1, the complete variable domain reads DTGVSQNPRHKITKRGQNVTFRCDPISEHNRLYWYRQTLGQGPEFLTYFQNEAQLEKSRLLSDRFSAERPKGSFSTLEIQRTEQGDSAMYLCASSPGGGPSSYNEQFFGPGTRLTVL.

Concerning this clonotype: Compared with germline, one end of the junction differs, possibly owing to a read error. This chain joins TRBV11-2 and TRBJ1-6; D gene ambiguous. Germline CDR1 and CDR2: SGHAT and FQNNGV. This CDR3 has 14 amino acids. The CDR3 spells CASSLISHNSPIHF. The CDR3, as DNA: TGTGCCAGCAGCCTCATCTCCCATAATTCACCCATCCACTTT.

The chain joins TRBV5-1 to TRBJ1-1, with 9 nucleotides matching TRBD1. Losses at the gene ends were 0 bases for V and 1 base for J; bases not matched to a gene: 4. CDR1 SGHRS and CDR2 YFSETQ come from the germline V gene. This CDR3 contains 16 residues. Here the CDR3 reads CASSLGGQGWNTEAFF. CDR3 nucleotides: TGCGCCAGCAGCTTGGGGGGACAGGGCTGGAACACTGAAGCTTTCTTT.

The rearrangement links TRBV7-2 to TRBJ2-5; a possible D gene is TRBD2 (6 bases). The CDR3 is made up of 16 amino acids. In germline, CDR1 is SGHTA, CDR2 FQGNSA. Between the trimmed V and J ends, which lost 4 bases and 5 bases, there was a span of 20 bases. CDR3 in amino acids: CASSSSRGGMRETQYF. CDR3 nucleotide sequence: TGTGCCAGCAGCTCCAGCCGAGGCGGGATGCGTGAGACCCAGTACTTC.

To note about this clonotype: Possible read error: a much larger clone is one base away. CDR3 in amino acids: CSVGGQGHGYTF. CDR3 sequence (DNA): TGCAGCGTTGGGGGTCAGGGGCATGGCTACACCTTC. The chain has TRBV29-1 and TRBJ1-2; possibly TRBD1 for D (6 bases). Germline-derived CDR1 and CDR2 are SQVTM and ANQGSEA. Trimming stripped 4 bases from V and 6 bases from J, with 12 bases between. CDR3 size: 12 residues. Complete variable domain (other parts from reference TRBV29-1 and TRBJ1-2): SAVISQKPSRDICQRGTSLTIQCQVDSQVTMMFWYRQQPGQSLTLIATANQGSEATYESGFVIDKFPISRPNLTFSTLTVSNMSPEDSSIYLCSVGGQGHGYTFGSGTRLTVV.

Concerning this clonotype itself: A junction end diverges from the germline sequence, so it may reflect a read error. The chain combines TRBV12-3 or TRBV12-4 with TRBJ2-7, with 7 nucleotides matching TRBD1. The CDR3 covers 14 residues. The CDR3 region is CTSSAIRGIYDQYF. In DNA form, the CDR3 reads TGTACCAGCAGTGCTATCAGGGGGATCTACGACCAGTACTTC.

The sample holds a few counts of this clonotype. A junction boundary mismatches the germline segment, possibly from a read error. The gene calls are TRBV12-3 or TRBV12-4 and TRBJ1-4, with 7 bases that match TRBD1. CDR3 length: 13 residues. The CDR3 reads CASSLAGTEKLLF. The CDR3 nucleotides read TGTGCCAGCAGTTTGGCAGGGACAGAAAAACTGTTATTT.

This chain links TRBV5-1 with TRBJ1-4, with D possibly matching TRBD1 (5 bases). Germline CDR1 is SGHRS and CDR2 is YFSETQ. Trimming removed 4 bases at V and 0 bases at J, with 13 bases between. The CDR3 extends over 16 amino acids. CDR3: CASSPRDPATNEKLFF. Written as DNA, the CDR3 is TGCGCCAGCAGCCCGCGGGACCCTGCAACTAATGAAAAACTGTTTTTT.

A single count supports this clonotype. An end of the junction differs from the germline gene, which may be a read error. The chain employs TRBV5-5 and TRBJ2-5; TRBD2 matches 8 bases. This CDR3 has 16 amino acids. The germline V gene has CDR1 SGHKS and CDR2 YYEKEE (reference sequence). The CDR3 DNA is TGTGCCAGCAGCTTGGAGGTCGGGGGGGGGCAAGAGACCCAGCACTTC. Translation: CASSLEVGGGQETQHF.

Concerning this clonotype: A much larger clonotype is one base distant, so this may be a read error. This chain links TRBV4-1 with TRBJ2-1; 12 positions agree with TRBD2. The CDR3 covers 16 residues. From germline, CDR1 is MGHRA and CDR2 YSYEKL. For the CDR3, the DNA is TGCACCAGCAGCCACCTAGCGGGAGGGAGGGCGAATGAGCAGTTCTTC. It is translated as CTSSHLAGGRANEQFF.

The V gene is TRBV10-3, the J gene TRBJ2-3, with TRBD2 matching over 7 bases. V was pared by 11 bases and J by 2 bases, with 7 bases of the junction left unmatched. The length of the CDR3 is 13 residues. Germline-derived CDR1 and CDR2 are ENHRY and SYGVKD. As DNA, the CDR3 is TGTGCCGTCGGGGAGGGGTACACAGATACGCAGTATTTT. It specifies CAVGEGYTDTQYF.

About this clonotype: The germline gene is not matched at one end of the junction; a read error may be the cause. The CDR3 loop is CASSPYRQGRTGAFF. Written as DNA, the CDR3 is TGTGCCAGCAGTCCTTATCGACAGGGGAGGACTGGAGCTTTCTTT. V usage is TRBV28 and J usage is TRBJ1-1, with TRBD1 matching over 8 bases. This CDR3 has 15 amino acids. Germline loops: CDR1 MDHEN, CDR2 SYDVKM. Full variable domain (remainder filled in from reference TRBV28 and TRBJ1-1): DVKVTQSSRYLVKRTGEKVFLECVQDMDHENMFWYRQDPGLGLRLIYFSYDVKMKEKGDIPEGYSVSREKKERFSLILESASTNQTSMYLCASSPYRQGRTGAFFGQGTRLTVV.

The V call is TRBV11-3, the J call TRBJ2-1; 11 nucleotides agree with TRBD2. The germline gives CDR1 SGHNT, CDR2 YENEEA. The CDR3 covers 15 residues. The J segment lost 10 bases and the V segment lost 5 bases, leaving 10 bases of the junction unmatched. The chain's CDR3 is CASSLTGTSGSEQFF. The CDR3 bases are TGTGCCAGCAGCCTTACCGGGACTAGCGGATCAGAGCAGTTCTTC. Complete variable domain (other parts from reference TRBV11-3 and TRBJ2-1): EAGVVQSPRYKIIEKKQPVAFWCNPISGHNTLYWYLQNLGQGPELLIRYENEEAVDDSQLPKDRFSAERLKGVDSTLKIQPAELGDSAVYLCASSLTGTSGSEQFFGPGTRLTVL.

Many counts were recorded for this clonotype. This chain links TRBV29-1 with TRBJ2-1, with 10 bases lining up with TRBD2. The CDR3 spans 14 residues. Germline assignment: CDR1 SQVTM and CDR2 ANQGSEA. J was trimmed by 8 bases and V by 6 bases; bases with no gene match: 10. In DNA form, the CDR3 reads TGCAGCGTCGAACTAGCGGGAAGATCTTATGAGCAGTTCTTC. It translates to CSVELAGRSYEQFF.

Turning to this clonotype: Given the absence of the conserved phenylalanine or tryptophan at the CDR3 end, a read error is likely. The DNA is left out, because the CDR3 cannot be placed on it with certainty; the CDR3 is given as TCRdb lists it. The chain has TRBV11-1 and TRBJ2-1; the table gives TRBD2 as D, unverified against the DNA. The germline gives CDR1 SGHAT, CDR2 FQDESV (reference sequence). 15 amino acids form the CDR3, both terminal residues included. CDR3 sequence: CASSDSSLSYNEQLL.

On this clonotype: A read error may be the cause here, since a much bigger clone is one base away. The chain couples TRBV6-5 to TRBJ2-1; possibly TRBD1 or TRBD2 for D (5 bases each). The germline V gene encodes CDR1 MNHEY and CDR2 SVGAGI. V lost 6 bases to trimming and J lost 7 bases, with 16 bases between them. This CDR3 has 14 residues. CDR3 amino acids: CASRGEWWGNEQFF. In DNA form, the CDR3 reads TGTGCCAGCAGGGGGGAATGGTGGGGGAATGAGCAGTTCTTC.

This clonotype was observed a few times. The DNA for the CDR3 is TGTGCCAGCAGTTACGCGATGCGGGAGGCCGGCTCCTACGAGCAGTACTTC. The encoded protein is CASSYAMREAGSYEQYF. The chain has TRBV6-5 and TRBJ2-7; 8 bases map to TRBD2. Germline-derived CDR1 and CDR2 are MNHEY and SVGAGI. This CDR3 spans 17 amino acids. V was pared by 2 bases and J by 0 bases, with 9 bases of the junction left unmatched.

This chain uses TRBV10-3 with TRBJ2-2; D assignment may be TRBD1 or TRBD2 (5 bases each). CDR1 is ENHRY, CDR2 SYGVKD, per germline. The CDR3 covers 16 residues. V lost 0 bases and J lost 5, with 13 bases in between. CDR3 sequence: CAISESSGPGTGELFF. In nucleotides, the CDR3 is TGTGCCATCAGTGAGTCGTCGGGGCCGGGAACCGGGGAGCTGTTTTTT.

In this sample, this clonotype turned up many times. V and J are TRBV6-6 and TRBJ2-5; no definite D call. Trimming shortened V by 5 bases and J by 4 bases, and 17 bases separated the two germline ends. This CDR3 has 15 residues. Germline CDR1 and CDR2: MNHNY and SVGAGI (reference sequence). As DNA, the CDR3 is TGTGCCAGCAGTCCATCGACGGTCTCGGGAGAGACCCAGTACTTC. Amino acid sequence: CASSPSTVSGETQYF.